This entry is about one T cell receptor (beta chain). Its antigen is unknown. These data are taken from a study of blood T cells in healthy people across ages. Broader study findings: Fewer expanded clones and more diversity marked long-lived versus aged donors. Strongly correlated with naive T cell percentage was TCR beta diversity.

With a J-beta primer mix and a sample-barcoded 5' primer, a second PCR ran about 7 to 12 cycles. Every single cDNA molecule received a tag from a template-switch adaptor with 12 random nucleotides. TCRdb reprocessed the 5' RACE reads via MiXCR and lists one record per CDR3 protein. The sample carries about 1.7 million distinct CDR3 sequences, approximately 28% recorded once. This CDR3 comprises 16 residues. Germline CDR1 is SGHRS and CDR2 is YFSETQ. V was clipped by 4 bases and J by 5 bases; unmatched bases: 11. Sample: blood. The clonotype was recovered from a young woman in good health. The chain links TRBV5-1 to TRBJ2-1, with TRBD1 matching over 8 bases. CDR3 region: CASSDAQGAGHNEQFF. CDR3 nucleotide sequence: TGCGCCAGCAGCGACGCGCAGGGGGCTGGACACAATGAGCAGTTCTTC.